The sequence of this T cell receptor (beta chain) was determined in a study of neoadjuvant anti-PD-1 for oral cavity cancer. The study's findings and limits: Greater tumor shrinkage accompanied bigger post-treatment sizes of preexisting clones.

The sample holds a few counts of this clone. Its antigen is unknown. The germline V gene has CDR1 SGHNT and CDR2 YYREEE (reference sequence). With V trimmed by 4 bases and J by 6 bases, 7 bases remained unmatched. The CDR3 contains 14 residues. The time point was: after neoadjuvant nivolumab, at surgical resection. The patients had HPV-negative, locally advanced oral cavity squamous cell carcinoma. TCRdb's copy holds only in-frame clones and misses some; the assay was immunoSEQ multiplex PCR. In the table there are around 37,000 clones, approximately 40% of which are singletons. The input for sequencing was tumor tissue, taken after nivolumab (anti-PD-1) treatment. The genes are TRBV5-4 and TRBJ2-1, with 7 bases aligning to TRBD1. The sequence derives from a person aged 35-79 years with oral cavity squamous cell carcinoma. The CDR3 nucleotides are TGTGCCAGCAGCCCGACAGGGTTGGGCAATGAGCAGTTCTTC. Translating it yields CASSPTGLGNEQFF. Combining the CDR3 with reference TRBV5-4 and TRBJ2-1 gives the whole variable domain ETGVTQSPTHLIKTRGQQVTLRCSSQSGHNTVSWYQQALGQGPQFIFQYYREEENGRGNFPPRFSGLQFPNYSSELNVNALELDDSALYLCASSPTGLGNEQFFGPGTRLTVL.